These 19 T cell receptor beta chains originate from one sample sequenced in a study of shared clonotypes between healthy human individuals. The assay was immunoSEQ multiplex PCR, and TCRdb's table has in-frame clones only and misses some. The table has under 1,900,000 clones, approximately 98.5% seen once. Sequences were obtained from naive CD4+ T cells sorted from blood. Regarding subset: CD45RA+ positively selected. All receptors derive from a young man in good health.

The chain couples TRBV4-1 to TRBJ2-1, with 9 positions matching TRBD1. This CDR3 is 16 amino acids long. From germline, CDR1 is MGHRA and CDR2 YSYEKL. V dropped 1 base and J dropped 3; count of bases not matched to a gene: 4. This CDR3 is CASSQVKGQGYNEQFF. The CDR3 bases are TGCGCCAGCAGCCAAGTAAAGGGACAGGGCTACAATGAGCAGTTCTTC.

The V and J genes are TRBV10-3 and TRBJ1-2; perhaps TRBD1 as D (5 bases). The CDR3 contains 12 residues. The germline gives CDR1 ENHRY, CDR2 SYGVKD. Trimming took off 3 bases at V and 4 bases at J, with 6 bases between the two ends. CDR3: CAISEQVYGYTF. The CDR3 coding sequence is TGTGCCATCAGTGAACAGGTCTATGGCTACACCTTC.

The rearrangement joins TRBV11-1 to TRBJ2-5, with D maybe TRBD1 (6 bases). Germline lookup yields CDR1 SGHAT and CDR2 FQDESV (reference sequence). The V end lost 3 bases, the J end lost 2 bases, and 7 bases lay between the germline ends. CDR3 length: 13 amino acids. CDR3 sequence: CASSFGQQETQYF. CDR3 sequence (DNA): TGTGCCAGCAGCTTTGGACAGCAAGAGACCCAGTACTTC.

The chain joins TRBV6-4 to TRBJ2-3, with D unresolved. Trimming removed 1 base at V and 4 bases at J, with 6 bases between. Germline values: CDR1 MRHNA, CDR2 SNTAGT. The CDR3 is made up of 13 amino acids. CDR3 in amino acids: CASSDFSSDTQYF. The CDR3 DNA is TGTGCCAGCAGTGACTTTTCCTCAGATACGCAGTATTTT.

The rearrangement uses TRBV5-4 and TRBJ2-5; 11 bases align to TRBD2. CDR1 is SGHNT and CDR2 is YYREEE in the germline V gene (reference sequence). This CDR3 spans 17 amino acids. V shed 4 bases and J 6 bases; nucleotides not matched to a gene: 14. CDR3 in amino acids: CASSPGLAEGGRKTQYF. Here the CDR3 DNA reads TGTGCCAGCAGCCCGGGACTAGCGGAAGGGGGGAGAAAGACCCAGTACTTC.

The chain's CDR3 is CASNTGLRYSGELFF. The CDR3 coding sequence is TGTGCCAGCAACACGGGACTTAGGTATTCCGGGGAGCTGTTTTTT. The chain uses TRBV7-2 and TRBJ2-2, with a possible D match to TRBD2 (6 bases). This CDR3 region has 15 residues. Germline lookup yields CDR1 SGHTA and CDR2 FQGNSA. Trimming removed 7 bases from V and 6 bases from J, with 18 bases in between.

J is TRBJ2-1 and V is TRBV5-4; possibly TRBD1 for D (7 bases). Germline assignment: CDR1 SGHNT and CDR2 YYREEE (reference sequence). This CDR3 comprises 15 residues. V gave up 0 bases and J gave up 13 bases, with 20 bases separating them. CDR3 region: CASSLVQGEAGQQFF. In DNA, the CDR3 is TGTGCCAGCAGCTTGGTCCAGGGGGAGGCCGGGCAACAGTTCTTC.

On this clone itself: Within the sample, other DNA sequences also encode this same CDR3. The J gene is TRBJ2-3, the V gene TRBV18; no clear D. The CDR3 contains 11 residues. The V end was cut by 3 bases, the J end by 6 bases, with 4 bases between. CDR1 KGHSH and CDR2 LQKENI come from the germline V gene. CDR3 protein: CASSPRDTQYF. The CDR3 bases are TGTGCCAGCTCACCCCGTGATACGCAGTATTTT.

The chain recombines TRBV9 with TRBJ2-5; TRBD1 might be the D (6 bases). CDR1 and CDR2 from the germline V gene are SGDLS and YYNGEE. The CDR3 covers 15 residues. The V and J ends lost 2 bases and 7 bases respectively, with 18 bases between them. The CDR3 bases are TGTGCCAGCAGCGTTACAGGACAGCAGGTTGGGACCCAGTACTTC. Encoded protein: CASSVTGQQVGTQYF.

This chain joins TRBV6-1 and TRBJ2-1; D remains unclear. Germline CDR1 MNHNS, CDR2 SASEGT. Deletions cut 7 bases from V and 5 bases from J, with 15 bases between. CDR3 length: 14 amino acids. The CDR3 here is CASKRAPLHNEQFF. The CDR3 DNA follows: TGTGCCAGCAAGCGTGCTCCCCTCCACAATGAGCAGTTCTTC.

This chain uses TRBV9 with TRBJ2-1, with a possible D match to TRBD2 (6 bases). The CDR3 has 18 residues. Germline lookup yields CDR1 SGDLS and CDR2 YYNGEE. V lost 0 bases and J lost 0, with 16 bases in between. Here the CDR3 DNA reads TGTGCCAGCAGCGTAGTAGGTTGGGGAGGCAACTCCTACAATGAGCAGTTCTTC. Amino acids: CASSVVGWGGNSYNEQFF.

The chain has TRBV27 and TRBJ2-4; 12 bases are a match to TRBD2. The length of the CDR3 is 19 residues. Trimming removed 1 base from V and 9 bases from J; junction bases left unmatched: 16. The V gene's germline CDR1 is MNHEY and CDR2 SMNVEV (reference sequence). This CDR3 is CASSLFASGRDRRLGIQYF. The CDR3 coding sequence is TGTGCCAGCAGTTTATTCGCTAGCGGGAGGGATCGACGTTTAGGCATTCAGTACTTC.

The V call is TRBV27, the J call TRBJ2-7; tentative D call: TRBD1 (5 bases). Germline V CDR1 and CDR2: MNHEY, SMNVEV (reference sequence). The CDR3 runs 15 residues. V lost 6 bases to trimming and J lost 0 bases, with 15 bases between them. Written as DNA, the CDR3 is TGTGCCAGCAGCTACCTTTGGGGCAGCTCCTACGAGCAGTACTTC. Encoded protein: CASSYLWGSSYEQYF.

The rearrangement uses TRBV4-1 and TRBJ1-2; tentatively, D is TRBD1 (5 bases). CDR1 and CDR2 from the germline V gene are MGHRA and YSYEKL. The CDR3 sequence is 17 residues long. V was trimmed by 0 bases and J by 8 bases, leaving 22 bases between them. CDR3 nucleotides: TGCGCCAGCAGCCAAGATCTGCTGGGGTCAGGGCGAGGGGGCTACACCTTC. Translation: CASSQDLLGSGRGGYTF.

This clone has a single count. The chain uses TRBV12-5 and TRBJ2-3, with TRBD1 as a possible D gene (5 bases). Germline lookup yields CDR1 LGHNT and CDR2 FRNRAP. The CDR3 sequence is 13 residues long. Deletions cut 4 bases from V and 12 bases from J, with 17 bases between. The chain's CDR3 is CASGYPGQWQQYF. The CDR3 bases are TGTGCTAGTGGTTACCCCGGACAATGGCAACAGTATTTT.

Notes on this clone: Additional DNA sequences in this sample encode the identical CDR3. The rearrangement uses TRBV5-1 and TRBJ1-2; 7 bases map to TRBD1. Trimming removed 0 bases from V and 5 bases from J; junction bases left unmatched: 4. Per germline, CDR1 SGHRS and CDR2 YFSETQ. The CDR3 loop spans 14 amino acids. CDR3 in amino acids: CASSLAGTEYGYTF. CDR3 DNA: TGCGCCAGCAGCTTGGCCGGGACAGAGTATGGCTACACCTTC.

V usage is TRBV27 and J usage is TRBJ1-4; TRBD1 might be the D (6 bases). V lost 6 bases to trimming and J lost 1 base, with 9 bases between them. This CDR3 has 14 residues. Germline loops: CDR1 MNHEY, CDR2 SMNVEV (reference sequence). The CDR3 DNA reads as TGTGCCAGCAGAAAGACAGGAACTAATGAAAAACTGTTTTTT. It translates to CASRKTGTNEKLFF. Filled out from reference TRBV27 and TRBJ1-4, the complete variable domain reads EAQVTQNPRYLITVTGKKLTVTCSQNMNHEYMSWYRQDPGLGLRQIYYSMNVEVTDKGDVPEGYKVSRKEKRNFPLILESPSPNQTSLYFCASRKTGTNEKLFFGSGTQLSVL.

V and J are TRBV4-3 and TRBJ1-1, with TRBD1 matching over 12 bases. The V segment lost 4 bases and the J segment 7 bases; nucleotides outside the gene matches: 4. This CDR3 has 14 residues. Germline CDR1 LGHNA, CDR2 YSLEER. CDR3 sequence: CASSRDRGLGEAFF. The CDR3 bases are TGCGCCAGCAGCCGGGACAGGGGGCTGGGTGAAGCTTTCTTT.

The V call is TRBV7-8, the J call TRBJ2-1, with TRBD1 matching over 9 bases. V was pared by 4 bases and J by 7 bases, with 8 bases of the junction left unmatched. Germline lookup yields CDR1 SGHVS and CDR2 FQNEAQ. CDR3 size: 15 residues. CDR3 DNA sequence: TGTGCCAGCAGCTCGTCCGGGACAGGGACTAATGAGCAGTTCTTC. It specifies CASSSSGTGTNEQFF.